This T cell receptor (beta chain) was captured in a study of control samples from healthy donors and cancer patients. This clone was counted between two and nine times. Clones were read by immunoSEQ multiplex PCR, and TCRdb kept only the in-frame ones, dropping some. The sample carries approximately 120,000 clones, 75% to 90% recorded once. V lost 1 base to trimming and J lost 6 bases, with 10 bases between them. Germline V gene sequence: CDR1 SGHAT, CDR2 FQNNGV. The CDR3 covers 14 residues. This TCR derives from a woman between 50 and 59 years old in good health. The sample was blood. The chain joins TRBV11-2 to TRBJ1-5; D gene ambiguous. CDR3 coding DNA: TGTGCCAGCAGCTTAGTTGGGGTTGGTCAGCCCCAGCATTTT. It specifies CASSLVGVGQPQHF.